This record looks at one TCR beta chain sequence and its context. Its antigen remains unknown. A much larger clonotype is one base distant, so this may be a read error. The CDR3 spans 14 residues. The germline gives CDR1 SEHNR, CDR2 FQNEAQ (reference sequence). These data come from a study of blood T cells in healthy people across ages. Overall study results and limits: Per million T cells, TCR beta diversity dropped about linearly as age rose. In long-lived donors, naive CD4+ cell counts and diversity exceeded those of aged donors.

Then a second PCR, running roughly 6 to 11 cycles, was carried out with a sample-barcoded 5' primer and a J-beta primer mix. TCRdb reanalysed the 5' RACE reads using MiXCR and keeps one entry per CDR3 protein. The data contain fewer than 1 million distinct CDR3 sequences, roughly 44% of them singletons. Sequenced sample: blood. This sequence joins TRBV7-9 and TRBJ2-7; the match to TRBD2 covers 7 bases. This sequence was found in a man aged 60-69 years in good health. As DNA, the CDR3 is TGTGCCGGCAGCCCAGCTGCGGGGGTTTACGAGCAGTACTTC. Its translation: CAGSPAAGVYEQYF.